This T cell receptor (beta chain) was obtained from a study of T cells in Graves' hyperthyroidism and ophthalmopathy. Template material for amplifying TCR beta CDR3 regions consisted of RNA transcripts. During a first-round RT-PCR of the TCR CDR3, the HTBI primer set was used. TCRdb fed the multiplex PCR reads into MiXCR, producing one record per CDR3 protein. The data contain about 500,000 distinct CDR3 sequences, roughly 15% of them singletons. The sample holds many counts of this clonotype. The CDR3 is made up of 18 amino acids. The ends were cut back, 5 bases at V and 3 bases at J, with 23 bases in the middle. Germline assignment: CDR1 MNHNS and CDR2 SASEGT.

The chain combines TRBV6-1 with TRBJ1-5, with a possible D match to TRBD1 (6 bases). This clonotype originated in a woman aged 18-29 years with Graves' ophthalmopathy. The material sequenced was blood. The CDR3 sequence is CASSKAGESGVNNQPQHF. CDR3 coding DNA: TGTGCCAGCAGTAAGGCAGGGGAAAGTGGGGTTAACAATCAGCCCCAGCATTTT.